These 3 T cell receptor beta chains were sequenced from one sample in a study of T-cell memory formation after mild COVID-19. TCRdb called the 5' RACE reads again in MiXCR, with one record for every CDR3 protein. The sample holds roughly 510,000 distinct CDR3 sequences, 17% seen once. The sequenced sample consisted of PBMCs or a T cell subset sorted from them (not recorded which). The receptors derive from an adult woman who had mild COVID-19 (a few samples of this study predate the infection). Cell type and time point are not known.

The chain has TRBV7-9 and TRBJ2-1, with 11 bases matching TRBD2. The CDR3 is 17 amino acids. Germline CDR1 SEHNR, CDR2 FQNEAQ (reference sequence). The V gene end was trimmed by 6 bases and the J gene end by 6 bases; junction bases not matched to a gene: 13. CDR3 protein: CASRTSASGGSTNEQFF. The CDR3 region has the DNA TGTGCCAGCAGGACCAGCGCTAGCGGGGGGTCCACCAATGAGCAGTTCTTC.

In this sample, this clonotype turned up many times. The chain joins TRBV5-6 to TRBJ1-5, with D unclear. V dropped 0 bases and J dropped 1 base, with 8 bases sitting between them. This CDR3 region has 15 residues. CDR1 SGHDT and CDR2 YYEEEE come from the germline V gene. The CDR3 loop is CASSLGQASNQPQHF. The DNA of the CDR3 is TGTGCCAGCAGCTTGGGGCAGGCCAGCAATCAGCCCCAGCATTTT.

This clonotype was seen ten or more times. The genes are TRBV6-5 and TRBJ2-1; D is unclear. Germline V CDR1 and CDR2: MNHEY, SVGAGI. Trimming stripped 2 bases from V and 8 bases from J, with 4 bases between. This CDR3 has 11 residues. The chain's CDR3 is CASSYSYEQFF. DNA for the CDR3: TGTGCCAGCAGTTACAGTTATGAGCAGTTCTTC.